Detailed here is one T cell receptor beta chain. The antigen remains unidentified. V shed 1 base and J shed 2 bases, with 5 bases lying between them. CDR3 length: 13 residues. Germline lookup yields CDR1 SEHNR and CDR2 FQNEAQ (reference sequence). Purity (above 95%) was reached by all sorted populations. The isolated RNA, all of it, was reverse transcribed, so expressed TCRB transcripts were what got sequenced. TCRdb's table, derived via immunoSEQ multiplex PCR, lists solely in-frame clones and lacks some. Found here are hundreds of thousands of clones, roughly 8.8% of them singletons; the top ten hold roughly 1%. The data originate from a study of beta chain features in type 1 diabetes. The study's findings and limits: There was a moderate but significant shortening of TCRB CDR3s in all four CD4+ subsets of Type 1 diabetes patients. VDJ junctions sequenced from type 1 diabetes patients showed fewer insertions and more deletions. Relative to healthy donors, patients appeared to have naive, central memory and Treg TCRB repertoires that were more similar.

The sequence came from a man aged 25-45 years with type 1 diabetes. The sequencing sample was made of central memory CD4+ T cells from blood. The gene calls are TRBV7-9 and TRBJ2-5; D ambiguous. The CDR3 protein is CASSLVGQETQYF. The CDR3 DNA reads as TGTGCCAGCAGCTTAGTCGGGCAAGAGACCCAGTACTTC.